The clone carrying this T cell receptor beta chain was detected only once. This entry belongs to a study of shared clonotypes between healthy human individuals. CD8 cells regarded as naive lacked CD45RO, were positively chosen for CCR7, and omitted terminally differentiated effector memory CD45RA+ cells. The junction had 3 bases not matched to a gene; V was cut back by 2 bases and J by 2 bases. This CDR3 comprises 15 residues. CDR1 and CDR2 (germline): WNHNN, SYGVQD (reference sequence). Generated by immunoSEQ multiplex PCR, the TCRdb table keeps only in-frame clones and is missing some. The table has about 1,800,000 clones, roughly 95% seen once.

This chain joins TRBV10-1 and TRBJ2-7; 10 bases align to TRBD1. The sequence was collected from a man between 18 and 35 years old in good health. Material for sequencing was naive CD8+ T cells sorted from blood. DNA of the CDR3: TGCGCCAGCAGTGAGGCGGGGACAGGGGCCTACGAGCAGTACTTC. This gives the protein CASSEAGTGAYEQYF.